This T cell receptor (beta chain) was sequenced in a study of neoadjuvant anti-PD-1 for oral cavity cancer (dated by TCRdb to the early 2020s). For the study in its entirety: Before undergoing curative-intent surgical resection, most patients got three to four biweekly nivolumab doses at 3 mg/kg. Under RECIST 1.1, patients with complete response, partial response or stable disease were classed as responders, and patients with progression were classed as non-responders. Patients without progression received a fourth nivolumab dose around day 43 and underwent definitive surgical resection on days 50-56. There were more than nine patients in the parent correlative cohort, and the response rate was approximately 36%.

For deep sequencing, PBMC libraries mostly used around 0.45 ug of input genomic DNA, with six replicates for each sample. The immunoSEQ hsTCRbeta kit was used to prepare TCRbeta libraries according to the manufacturer's instructions. The finished libraries were brought together in one pool at 3 nM, which was then read using an Illumina NovaSeq 6000 S4 flow cell. The source study handled its data this way. The immunoSEQ Analyzer handled quality control and preprocessing of the raw data. The analysis was limited to productive rearrangements, and each clonotype was defined by a unique CDR3 amino acid sequence. Using the R package tcR, the researchers computed the Gini-Simpson index as their estimate of repertoire clonality. Student's t test was used to compare Gini indices, and Pearson correlation was used to assess associations with tumor size change. TCRdb took over this immuneACCESS table, retaining in-frame rearrangements with V and J assigned. Such tables are incomplete; in checked studies, under half of the missing clones stem from an unresolved V gene, and the remainder is unexplained. From that table come the V and J calls and clone size; the DNA was used to work out D and trimming. In all, the sample holds 30,000 to 40,000 clones, and 85% to 90% of those were seen once. The ten biggest clones cover about 4% of the sample.

Broad study findings and their caveats: Higher pretreatment blood Treg/Th17 ratios correlated with both higher pretreatment blood TCRbeta clonality and lower post-treatment tumor TCRbeta clonality. After neoadjuvant nivolumab, non-responders showed significantly higher T cell clonality (Gini index) in PBMCs than responders did. TCR analyses included only three patients per response group, and the authors called for larger cohorts for validation.

With regard to this clone: Its antigen specificity is not known. No quality values exist for individual bases; no much larger clone is one base distant.

This specimen's time point label, per the study, means: before neoadjuvant nivolumab. Patients had been newly diagnosed with stage II-IVA oral cavity squamous cell carcinoma, and no prior systemic or radiation treatment had been given to the patients. The cohort was composed of patients with HPV-negative, locally advanced oral cavity squamous cell carcinoma. No culture maintenance or expansion was done, as the peripheral blood mononuclear cells went straight to analysis. The samples were drawn from a longitudinal correlative study tied to a single-arm phase II trial testing neoadjuvant nivolumab in oral cavity squamous cell carcinoma. Genomic DNA-based TCRbeta sequencing was performed on subject-matched pre- and post-treatment PBMCs and tumors from three responders and three non-responders. Peripheral blood mononuclear cells were collected before nivolumab treatment and were collected again after treatment, at the time of surgery. The Maxwell RSC DNA from Cells kit was used to isolate genomic DNA from PBMCs.

The origin of this receptor is a person aged 35-79 years with oral cavity squamous cell carcinoma. The source was PBMCs, collected before nivolumab (anti-PD-1) treatment.

For the CDR3, the sequence is CASSPGSDSGANVLTF. The nucleotides read TGTGCCAGCAGCCCGGGGTCCGACTCTGGGGCCAACGTCCTGACTTTC. The chain uses TRBV28 and TRBJ2-6; the D gene is perhaps TRBD2, on 5 matching bases. Via the germline V gene, CDR1 is MDHEN and CDR2 SYDVKM. The trim is 6 bases for V and 0 bases for J, with a gap of 12 bases between the germline ends. Spanning cysteine to phenylalanine, the CDR3 consists of 16 amino acids. The CDR3 DNA has 48 bases and is translated from base 1.